This note documents a single T cell receptor beta chain sequence. TCRdb reanalysed the RT-PCR reads using MiXCR and keeps one entry per CDR3 protein. The sample lists some 500,000 distinct CDR3 sequences, 25% occurring once. The germline CDR1 and CDR2 sequences are KGHDR and SFDVKD. The CDR3 runs to 15 residues. The ends were cut back, 3 bases at V and 2 bases at J, with 13 bases in the middle. These data belong to a study of response to subunit inactivated influenza vaccine. The specimen was CD4+ T cells sorted from PBMCs, collected 4 to 6 days after vaccination. The chain uses TRBV24-1 and TRBJ2-7; the D gene is possibly TRBD1 (6 bases). This TCR was recovered from a man aged 50-59 years who received an inactivated influenza vaccine. In DNA form, the CDR3 reads TGTGCCACCAGTGATACGGACAGCAGACCCTACGAGCAGTACTTC. It is translated as CATSDTDSRPYEQYF.